This T cell receptor beta chain derives from a study of control samples from healthy donors and cancer patients. Unmatched junction bases numbered 5, after V lost 2 bases and J lost 5 bases. Germline V gives CDR1 SGHDN, CDR2 FVKESK. The CDR3 runs 15 residues. Assay used: immunoSEQ multiplex PCR; TCRdb lists only in-frame clones, some missing. Found here are 75,000 to 100,000 clones, approximately 86% of them singletons; the top ten hold 13% to 15%. The sequence was collected from a man aged 25 to 40 in good health. This chain uses TRBV14 with TRBJ2-1; 8 nucleotides line up with TRBD2. Sequenced: blood. CDR3 in amino acids: CASSQLTAGDNEQFF. The CDR3 DNA follows: TGTGCCAGCAGCCAACTTACAGCGGGAGACAATGAGCAGTTCTTC.